These 30 T cell receptor beta chains share one sample of origin, sequenced in a study of CD8 T cell repertoires and HIV-1 epitope variants. Method: immunoSEQ multiplex PCR; TCRdb's copy keeps in-frame clones and lacks some. Of approximately 5,700 clones in the sample, 50% to 80% are singletons; the top ten hold roughly 46%. What these receptors recognize is not known. Sequenced: cultured CD8+ T cells derived from PBMCs. Receptors were obtained from a male donor with HIV.

The chain couples TRBV6-5 to TRBJ2-7; D is ambiguous. Germline V gene lookup returns CDR1 MNHEY and CDR2 SVGAGI. V was clipped by 0 bases and J by 3 bases, with 6 bases between them. The CDR3 has 13 amino acids. The CDR3 sequence is CASSYSILYEQYF. CDR3 DNA sequence: TGTGCCAGCAGTTACTCGATCCTCTACGAGCAGTACTTC.

As concerns this clone: Other nucleotide sequences from this sample produce the same CDR3. The chain links TRBV5-6 to TRBJ2-7; D gene unclear. Germline V gene data show CDR1 as SGHDT and CDR2 as YYEEEE. The CDR3 has 14 amino acids. V was trimmed by 0 bases and J by 0 bases, leaving 7 bases between them. CDR3 sequence: CASSLDRVSYEQYF. DNA for the CDR3: TGTGCCAGCAGCTTGGACAGAGTCTCCTACGAGCAGTACTTC.

The chain couples TRBV2 to TRBJ2-3; 7 nucleotides align to TRBD2. Losses at the gene ends were 0 bases for V and 14 bases for J; bases not matched to a gene: 14. CDR3 length equals 15 residues. CDR1 is SNHLY, CDR2 FYNNEI, per germline. Here the CDR3 reads CASSEALEGGRPAYF. In DNA form, the CDR3 reads TGTGCCAGCAGTGAAGCGCTAGAGGGCGGGAGACCCGCGTATTTT.

This CDR3 is CASSPGGGEQYF. CDR3 in DNA: TGTGCCAGCAGCCCGGGGGGGGGCGAGCAGTACTTC. The chain has TRBV6-6 and TRBJ2-7; 8 bases agree with TRBD2. This CDR3 is built from 12 residues. Germline-derived CDR1 and CDR2 are MNHNY and SVGAGI (reference sequence). V trimming: 6 bases; J trimming: 6 bases; junction bases outside the gene matches: 4.

The chain recombines TRBV5-4 with TRBJ2-7; D ambiguous. The CDR3 length is 13 residues. The V and J ends lost 4 bases and 5 bases respectively, with 13 bases between them. Germline values: CDR1 SGHNT, CDR2 YYREEE (reference sequence). CDR3 nucleotide sequence: TGTGCCAGCAGCCCGAGTTCGGGTAACGAGCAGTACTTC. Residues: CASSPSSGNEQYF.

This rearrangement joins TRBV7-3 to TRBJ2-2, with D perhaps matching TRBD1 (6 bases). The length of the CDR3 is 13 residues. Trimming left V 5 bases short and J 6 bases short, with 10 bases between. Germline V gene sequence: CDR1 SGHTA, CDR2 FQGTGA. The DNA of the CDR3 is TGTGCCAGCAGCGATACAGGGCCCGGGGAGCTGTTTTTT. Translated, it gives CASSDTGPGELFF.

The rearrangement links TRBV7-8 to TRBJ1-5; TRBD1 aligns across 10 bases. Trimming at V came to 7 bases and at J to 3 bases, leaving 12 bases not matched to a gene. The length of the CDR3 is 17 residues. Germline lookup yields CDR1 SGHVS and CDR2 FQNEAQ. CDR3 loop: CASIKDGQGGDNQPQHF. In nucleotides, the CDR3 is TGTGCCAGCATCAAGGACGGACAGGGGGGAGACAATCAGCCCCAGCATTTT. The variable domain in full, with the rest retrieved from reference TRBV7-8 and TRBJ1-5, is GAGVSQSPRYKVAKRGQDVALRCDPISGHVSLFWYQQALGQGPEFLTYFQNEAQLDKSGLPSDRFFAERPEGSVSTLKIQRTQQEDSAVYLCASIKDGQGGDNQPQHFGDGTRLSIL.

J is TRBJ1-2 and V is TRBV19; no reliable D call. The CDR3 is made up of 15 amino acids. V lost 3 bases to trimming and J lost 4 bases, with 15 bases between them. CDR1 is LNHDA, CDR2 SQIVND, per germline (reference sequence). CDR3 protein: CASSITSQEAYGYTF. The CDR3 coding sequence is TGTGCCAGTAGTATCACCAGCCAGGAGGCCTATGGCTACACCTTC.

As DNA, the CDR3 is TGTGCCAGCAGTTACGCCGCGGGGGCGAGGACCGGGGAGCTGTTTTTT. The encoded protein is CASSYAAGARTGELFF. J is TRBJ2-2 and V is TRBV6-5; perhaps TRBD2 as D (7 bases). CDR1 and CDR2 (germline): MNHEY, SVGAGI. Trimming pared 2 bases from V and 5 bases from J, leaving 15 bases between. The CDR3 extends over 16 amino acids.

This rearrangement joins TRBV7-6 to TRBJ1-5; D possibly corresponds to TRBD1 (5 bases). The CDR3 consists of 13 residues. Trimming took 8 bases from V and 4 from J, leaving 12 bases between them. CDR1 is SGHVS and CDR2 is FNYEAQ in the germline V gene. The CDR3 protein is CASSPWGNQPQHF. CDR3 DNA sequence: TGTGCCAGCTCCCCTTGGGGGAATCAGCCCCAGCATTTT.

The V and J genes are TRBV5-5 and TRBJ1-6; 8 bases agree with TRBD1. V gave up 4 bases and J gave up 6 bases; unmatched junction bases: 9. The germline CDR1 and CDR2 sequences are SGHKS and YYEKEE (reference sequence). This CDR3 is built from 16 residues. CDR3 DNA sequence: TGTGCCAGCAGCGAGGGGACAGGACGGAGTAATTCACCCCTCCACTTT. It yields the protein CASSEGTGRSNSPLHF.

This clone was found a few times. The rearrangement uses TRBV4-3 and TRBJ2-2; possible D gene TRBD1, 6 bases. This CDR3 spans 17 amino acids. Per the germline V gene, CDR1 is LGHNA and CDR2 is YSLEER. V lost 1 base and J 6 bases, leaving 18 bases between the germline ends. CDR3 nucleotide sequence: TGCGCCAGCAGCCAAGTCCCCTTCCGAGGGGGAGCCGGGGAGCTGTTTTTT. This translates into CASSQVPFRGGAGELFF.

The J gene is TRBJ2-1, the V gene TRBV29-1; D uncertain. Deletions cut 6 bases from V and 6 bases from J, with 12 bases between. In germline, CDR1 is SQVTM, CDR2 ANQGSEA. There are 12 residues in the CDR3. CDR3 in amino acids: CSVLQRANEQFF. The CDR3 DNA sequence: TGCAGCGTCCTCCAAAGGGCCAATGAGCAGTTCTTC.

V usage is TRBV28 and J usage is TRBJ2-3, with 12 bases that match TRBD1. CDR1 and CDR2 from the germline V gene are MDHEN and SYDVKM. With 3 bases clipped from V and 4 bases from J, the junction kept 8 bases outside the gene matches. This CDR3 has 17 amino acids. CDR3 sequence: CASSFGDRGQDPDTQYF. DNA for the CDR3: TGTGCCAGCAGTTTTGGGGACAGGGGGCAAGACCCAGATACGCAGTATTTT.

The chain uses TRBV28 and TRBJ2-7; a possible D gene is TRBD2 (5 bases). The CDR3 contains 17 residues. The V gene lost 3 bases and the J gene lost 2 bases, with 20 bases spanning the gap. Germline CDR1 MDHEN, CDR2 SYDVKM. The CDR3 region is CASSFAGSGSITYEQYF. CDR3 nucleotides: TGTGCCAGCAGTTTCGCTGGGTCGGGATCTATAACCTACGAGCAGTACTTC.

J is TRBJ2-2 and V is TRBV7-2; the match to TRBD1 covers 9 bases. Per the germline V gene, CDR1 is SGHTA and CDR2 is FQGNSA. This CDR3 spans 13 amino acids. V dropped 1 base and J dropped 12; count of bases not matched to a gene: 3. DNA for the CDR3: TGTGCCAGCAGCTTAGTGGGACAGGGTCAGCTGTTTTTT. Its protein product is CASSLVGQGQLFF. Based on the CDR3 plus reference TRBV7-2 and TRBJ2-2, the full variable domain is GAGVSQSPSNKVTEKGKDVELRCDPISGHTALYWYRQSLGQGLEFLIYFQGNSAPDKSGLPSDRFSAERTGGSVSTLTIQRTQQEDSAVYLCASSLVGQGQLFFGEGSRLTVL.

V is TRBV6-1 and J is TRBJ2-4, with TRBD2 matching 16 bases. V gave up 0 bases and J gave up 8 bases; unmatched junction bases: 10. The CDR3 contains 19 residues. Germline V gene data show CDR1 as MNHNS and CDR2 as SASEGT. CDR3 loop: CASSEATLGTSGRAYIQYF. Here the CDR3 DNA reads TGTGCCAGCAGTGAAGCTACCCTCGGGACTAGCGGGAGGGCCTACATTCAGTACTTC.

This sequence joins TRBV5-8 and TRBJ2-3; 10 nucleotides match TRBD2. The CDR3 has 16 residues. CDR1 is SGHTS, CDR2 YDEGEE, per germline. V trimming: 3 bases; J trimming: 9 bases; junction bases outside the gene matches: 13. Here the CDR3 reads CASSSRRLLAGDTQYF. The CDR3 DNA reads TGTGCCAGCAGCTCCCGGAGGCTTCTAGCGGGAGACACGCAGTATTTT.

Only a few counts were recorded for this clone. This chain links TRBV4-3 with TRBJ1-2, with D possibly TRBD1 on 6 matching bases. The CDR3 has 15 amino acids. V was shortened by 3 bases and J by 2 bases, with 13 bases between the two germline ends. In germline, CDR1 is LGHNA, CDR2 YSLEER. In DNA form, the CDR3 reads TGCGCCAGCAGCCAGTCGCGGGGGCTGAACTATGGCTACACCTTC. Translated: CASSQSRGLNYGYTF.

V is TRBV6-1 and J is TRBJ2-1; D ambiguous. V was shortened by 4 bases and J by 7 bases, with 11 bases between the two germline ends. The CDR3 is made up of 13 amino acids. Germline V gives CDR1 MNHNS, CDR2 SASEGT. In DNA form, the CDR3 reads TGTGCCAGCAGTGTCAGTAGTCTAAATGAGCAGTTCTTC. Translating gives CASSVSSLNEQFF.

The chain joins TRBV27 to TRBJ2-7; 7 positions agree with TRBD1. CDR1 and CDR2 from the germline V gene are MNHEY and SMNVEV (reference sequence). This CDR3 is built from 16 residues. J gave up 2 bases and V 1 base, and 8 bases lay outside the gene matches. The CDR3, as DNA: TGTGCCAGCAGTTTATTCTTTGGGACAGTTCCCTACGAGCAGTACTTC. Amino acid sequence: CASSLFFGTVPYEQYF.

The V gene is TRBV7-2, the J gene TRBJ2-2; D ambiguous. From germline, CDR1 is SGHTA and CDR2 FQGNSA. The V gene lost 1 base and the J gene lost 5 bases, with 14 bases spanning the gap. The CDR3 extends over 16 amino acids. The CDR3 bases are TGTGCCAGCAGCTTAGAAGGGTCTAGAGCGACCGGGGAGCTGTTTTTT. Translating gives CASSLEGSRATGELFF.

The chain carries TRBV4-2 and TRBJ2-1; maybe TRBD2 (5 bases). The V end lost 0 bases, the J end lost 6 bases, and 15 bases lay between the germline ends. Germline CDR1 is LGHNA and CDR2 is YNFKEQ. The CDR3 covers 16 residues. CDR3 region: CASSQEISWAGNEQFF. In DNA, the CDR3 is TGTGCCAGCAGCCAAGAAATCTCTTGGGCGGGCAATGAGCAGTTCTTC.

A few counts support this clone. The chain employs TRBV7-9 and TRBJ2-7, with D tentatively TRBD1 (5 bases). Germline CDR1 and CDR2: SEHNR and FQNEAQ (reference sequence). This CDR3 has 15 amino acids. The V end lost 1 base, the J end lost 5 bases, and 15 bases lay between the germline ends. CDR3 loop: CASSLGQSLFDEQYF. CDR3 coding DNA: TGTGCCAGCAGCTTAGGACAGAGCCTATTTGACGAGCAGTACTTC.

The chain combines TRBV5-1 with TRBJ1-2; D is undetermined. The CDR3 is made up of 16 amino acids. From germline, CDR1 is SGHRS and CDR2 YFSETQ. Between the trimmed V and J ends, which lost 1 base and 8 bases, there was a span of 21 bases. The CDR3 region is CASSLTSSGRPWGYTF. In DNA, the CDR3 is TGCGCCAGCAGCTTGACCTCGTCCGGACGCCCCTGGGGCTACACCTTC. Drawing the rest from reference TRBV5-1 and TRBJ1-2, the complete variable domain is KAGVTQTPRYLIKTRGQQVTLSCSPISGHRSVSWYQQTPGQGLQFLFEYFSETQRNKGNFPGRFSGRQFSNSRSEMNVSTLELGDSALYLCASSLTSSGRPWGYTFGSGTRLTVV.

This chain connects TRBV2 to TRBJ2-7; D gene unclear. Trimming took 3 bases from V and 0 from J, leaving 12 bases between them. This CDR3 spans 15 amino acids. The germline V gene has CDR1 SNHLY and CDR2 FYNNEI. The CDR3 loop is CASSDPLTSSYEQYF. CDR3 coding DNA: TGTGCCAGCAGTGATCCCCTGACGAGCTCCTACGAGCAGTACTTC.

The chain is built from TRBV5-1 and TRBJ2-1; D is uncertain. Germline V gene data show CDR1 as SGHRS and CDR2 as YFSETQ. There are 15 residues in the CDR3. V dropped 0 bases and J dropped 2 bases, with 9 bases sitting between them. In DNA form, the CDR3 reads TGCGCCAGCAGCTTGGAAGGAGAGACCTACAATGAGCAGTTCTTC. Residues: CASSLEGETYNEQFF.

This clone was seen a few times. DNA for the CDR3: TGCGCCAGCAGCCAACTAGGACAGGGGAATTCACCCCTCCACTTT. Amino acids: CASSQLGQGNSPLHF. The rearrangement uses TRBV4-1 and TRBJ1-6, with 9 bases aligning to TRBD1. The CDR3 loop spans 15 amino acids. Germline CDR1 is MGHRA and CDR2 is YSYEKL. Unmatched junction bases numbered 3, after V lost 2 bases and J lost 7 bases.

The chain links TRBV4-1 to TRBJ2-3; D unresolved. The CDR3 covers 15 residues. Trimming left V 0 bases short and J 1 base short, with 8 bases between. The germline V gene encodes CDR1 MGHRA and CDR2 YSYEKL. The CDR3 sequence is CASSQEGQRTDTQYF. Here the CDR3 DNA reads TGCGCCAGCAGCCAAGAGGGTCAGCGCACAGATACGCAGTATTTT.

This clone has just a few counts. The V call is TRBV28, the J call TRBJ1-1; possibly TRBD1 for D (5 bases). Germline CDR1 reads MDHEN; CDR2 reads SYDVKM. V gave up 3 bases and J gave up 1 base, with 9 bases separating them. The CDR3 contains 14 residues. CDR3 nucleotides: TGTGCCAGCAGTTTGGGTAGGGGGAACACTGAAGCTTTCTTT. Its protein is CASSLGRGNTEAFF.